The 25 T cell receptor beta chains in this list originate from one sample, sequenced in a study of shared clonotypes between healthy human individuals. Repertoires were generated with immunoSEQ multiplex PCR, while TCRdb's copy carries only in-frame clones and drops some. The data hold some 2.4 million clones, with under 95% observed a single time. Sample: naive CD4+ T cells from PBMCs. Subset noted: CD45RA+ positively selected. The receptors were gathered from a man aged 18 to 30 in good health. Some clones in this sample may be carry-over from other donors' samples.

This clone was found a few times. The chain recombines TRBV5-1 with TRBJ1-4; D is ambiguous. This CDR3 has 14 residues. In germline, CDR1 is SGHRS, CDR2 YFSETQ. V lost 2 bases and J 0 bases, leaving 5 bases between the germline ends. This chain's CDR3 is CASSLYATNEKLFF. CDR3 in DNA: TGCGCCAGCAGCTTATATGCAACTAATGAAAAACTGTTTTTT.

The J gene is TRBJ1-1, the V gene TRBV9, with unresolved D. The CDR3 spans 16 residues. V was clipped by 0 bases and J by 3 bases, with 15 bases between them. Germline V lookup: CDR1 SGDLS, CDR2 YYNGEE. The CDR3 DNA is TGTGCCAGCAGCGTAGAAAGCGGGTGGCCGTACACTGAAGCTTTCTTT. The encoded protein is CASSVESGWPYTEAFF.

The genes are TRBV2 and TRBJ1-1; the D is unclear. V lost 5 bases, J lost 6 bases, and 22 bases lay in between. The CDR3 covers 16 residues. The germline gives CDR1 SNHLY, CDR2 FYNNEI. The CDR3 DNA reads TGTGCCAGCAGTCTAGGACGGAAACTGGCCTTTTCTGAAGCTTTCTTT. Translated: CASSLGRKLAFSEAFF.

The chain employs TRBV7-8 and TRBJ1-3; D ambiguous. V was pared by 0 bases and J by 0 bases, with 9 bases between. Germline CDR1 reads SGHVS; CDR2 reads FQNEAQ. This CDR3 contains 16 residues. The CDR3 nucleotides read TGTGCCAGCAGCTTAGCGGGATCCTACTCTGGAAACACCATATATTTT. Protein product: CASSLAGSYSGNTIYF.

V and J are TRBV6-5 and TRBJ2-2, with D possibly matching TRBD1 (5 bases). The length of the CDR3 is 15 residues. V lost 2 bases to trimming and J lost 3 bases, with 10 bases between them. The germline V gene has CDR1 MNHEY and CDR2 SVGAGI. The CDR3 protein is CASSYSPGHTGELFF. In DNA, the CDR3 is TGTGCCAGCAGTTACAGTCCAGGGCACACCGGGGAGCTGTTTTTT.

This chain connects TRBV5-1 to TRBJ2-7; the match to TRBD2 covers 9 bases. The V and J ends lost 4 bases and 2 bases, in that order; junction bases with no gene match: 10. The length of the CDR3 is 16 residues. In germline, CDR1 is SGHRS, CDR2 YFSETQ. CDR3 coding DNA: TGCGCCAGCAGCGGAAAGACTAGCGGTGGCACCTACGAGCAGTACTTC. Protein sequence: CASSGKTSGGTYEQYF.

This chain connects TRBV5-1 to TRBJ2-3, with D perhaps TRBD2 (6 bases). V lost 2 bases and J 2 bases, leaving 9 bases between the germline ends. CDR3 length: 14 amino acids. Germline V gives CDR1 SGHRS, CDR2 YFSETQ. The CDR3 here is CASSFSGNTDTQYF. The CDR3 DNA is TGCGCCAGCAGCTTTAGCGGTAACACAGATACGCAGTATTTT.

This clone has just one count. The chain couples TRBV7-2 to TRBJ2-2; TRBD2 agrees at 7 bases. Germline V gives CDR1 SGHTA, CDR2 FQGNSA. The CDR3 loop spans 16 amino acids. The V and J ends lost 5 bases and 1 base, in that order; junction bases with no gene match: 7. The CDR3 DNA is TGTGCCAGCAGCCGACAAGCGGGGCGGAACACCGGGGAGCTGTTTTTT. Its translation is CASSRQAGRNTGELFF.

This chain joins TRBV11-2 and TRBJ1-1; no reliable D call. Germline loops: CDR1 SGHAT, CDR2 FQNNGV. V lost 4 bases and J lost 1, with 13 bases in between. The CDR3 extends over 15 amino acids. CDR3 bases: TGTGCCAGCAGCTACCCAGTTCTAGGGAACACTGAAGCTTTCTTT. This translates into CASSYPVLGNTEAFF.

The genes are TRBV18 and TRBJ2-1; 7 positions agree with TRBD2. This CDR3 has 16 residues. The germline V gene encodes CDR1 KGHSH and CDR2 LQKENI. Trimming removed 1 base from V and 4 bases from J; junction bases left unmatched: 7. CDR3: CASSPREASGYNEQFF. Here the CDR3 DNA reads TGTGCCAGCTCACCACGGGAGGCTAGCGGATACAATGAGCAGTTCTTC.

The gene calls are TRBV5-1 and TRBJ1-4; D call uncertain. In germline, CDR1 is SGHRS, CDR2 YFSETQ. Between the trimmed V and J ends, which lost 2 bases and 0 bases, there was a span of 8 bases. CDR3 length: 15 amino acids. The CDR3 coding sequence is TGCGCCAGCAGCTTCTTTATTGCAACTAATGAAAAACTGTTTTTT. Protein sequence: CASSFFIATNEKLFF.

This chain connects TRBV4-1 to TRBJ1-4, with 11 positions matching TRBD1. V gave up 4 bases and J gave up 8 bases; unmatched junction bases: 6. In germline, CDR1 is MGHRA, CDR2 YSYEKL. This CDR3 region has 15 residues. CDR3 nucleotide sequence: TGCGCCAGCAGCCGAGGACAGGGGGCGCGAGAAAAACTGTTTTTT. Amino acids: CASSRGQGAREKLFF.

CDR3 sequence reads: CASSLGLAEVTDTQYF. The CDR3 nucleotides read TGCGCCAGCAGCCTAGGACTAGCGGAAGTCACAGATACGCAGTATTTT. V is TRBV4-3 and J is TRBJ2-3; TRBD2 agrees at 10 bases. The trim removed 4 bases at V and 2 bases at J, leaving 6 bases unmatched. CDR3 length: 16 residues. Looked up from germline, CDR1 is LGHNA and CDR2 is YSLEER.

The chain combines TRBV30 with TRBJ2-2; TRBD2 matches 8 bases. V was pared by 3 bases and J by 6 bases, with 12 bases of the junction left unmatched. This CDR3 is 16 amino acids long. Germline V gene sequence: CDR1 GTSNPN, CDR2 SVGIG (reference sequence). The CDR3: CAWSPGREGHPGELFF. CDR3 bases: TGTGCCTGGAGCCCCGGGAGGGAGGGGCATCCCGGGGAGCTGTTTTTT.

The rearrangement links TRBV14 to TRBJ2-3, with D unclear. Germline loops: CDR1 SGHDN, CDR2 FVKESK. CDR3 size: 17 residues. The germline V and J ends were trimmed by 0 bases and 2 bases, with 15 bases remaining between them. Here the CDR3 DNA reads TGTGCCAGCAGCCAAGAATATACCTACCGAAACACAGATACGCAGTATTTT. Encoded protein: CASSQEYTYRNTDTQYF.

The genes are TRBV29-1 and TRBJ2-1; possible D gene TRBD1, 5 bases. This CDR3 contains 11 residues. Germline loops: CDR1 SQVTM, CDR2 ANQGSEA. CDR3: CGGRGYNEQFF. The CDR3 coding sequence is TGCGGCGGTAGGGGTTACAATGAGCAGTTCTTC.

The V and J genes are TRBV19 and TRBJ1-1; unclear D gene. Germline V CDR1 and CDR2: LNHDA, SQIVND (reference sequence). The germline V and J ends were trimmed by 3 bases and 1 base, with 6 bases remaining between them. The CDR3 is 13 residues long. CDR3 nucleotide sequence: TGTGCCAGTAGTATGAGGAGGAACACTGAAGCTTTCTTT. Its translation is CASSMRRNTEAFF.

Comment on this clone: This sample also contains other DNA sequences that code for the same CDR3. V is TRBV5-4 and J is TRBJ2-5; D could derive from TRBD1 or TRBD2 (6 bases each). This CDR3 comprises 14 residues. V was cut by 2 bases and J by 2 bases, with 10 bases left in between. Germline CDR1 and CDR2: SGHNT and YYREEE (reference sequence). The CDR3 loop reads CASSFRGGQETQYF. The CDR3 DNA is TGTGCCAGCAGCTTCCGAGGGGGGCAAGAGACCCAGTACTTC.

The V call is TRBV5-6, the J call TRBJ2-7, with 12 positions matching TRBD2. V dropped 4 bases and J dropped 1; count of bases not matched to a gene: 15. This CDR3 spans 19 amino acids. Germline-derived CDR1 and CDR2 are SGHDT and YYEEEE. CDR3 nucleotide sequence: TGTGCCAGCAGCCTCGGGTTTGGACTAGCGGGATCAAGATCCTACGAGCAGTACTTC. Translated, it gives CASSLGFGLAGSRSYEQYF.

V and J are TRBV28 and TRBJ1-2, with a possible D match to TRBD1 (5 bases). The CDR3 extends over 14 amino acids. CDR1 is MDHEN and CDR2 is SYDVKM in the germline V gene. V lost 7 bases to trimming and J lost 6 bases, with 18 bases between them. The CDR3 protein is CASTGGLALHGYTF. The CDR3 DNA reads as TGTGCCAGCACTGGGGGTTTGGCGTTACATGGCTACACCTTC.

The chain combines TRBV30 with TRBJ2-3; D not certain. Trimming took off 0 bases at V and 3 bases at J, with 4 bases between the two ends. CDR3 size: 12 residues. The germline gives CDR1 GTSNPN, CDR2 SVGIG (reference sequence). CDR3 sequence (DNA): TGTGCCTGGAGTGTCGTGACAGATACGCAGTATTTT. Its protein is CAWSVVTDTQYF.

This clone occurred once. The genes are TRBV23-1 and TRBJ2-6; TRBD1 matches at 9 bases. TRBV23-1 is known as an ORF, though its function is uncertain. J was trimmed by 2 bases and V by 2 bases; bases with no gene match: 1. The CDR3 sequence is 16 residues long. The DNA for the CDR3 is TGCGCCAGCAGTCAAAGGACAGGGGCTGGGGCCAACGTCCTGACTTTC. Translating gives CASSQRTGAGANVLTF.

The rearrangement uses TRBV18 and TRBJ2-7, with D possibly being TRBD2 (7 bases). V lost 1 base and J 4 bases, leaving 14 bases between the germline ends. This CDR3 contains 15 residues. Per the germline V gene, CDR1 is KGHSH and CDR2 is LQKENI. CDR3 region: CASSPREGGRYEQYF. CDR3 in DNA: TGTGCCAGCTCACCACGTGAGGGGGGGCGATACGAGCAGTACTTC.

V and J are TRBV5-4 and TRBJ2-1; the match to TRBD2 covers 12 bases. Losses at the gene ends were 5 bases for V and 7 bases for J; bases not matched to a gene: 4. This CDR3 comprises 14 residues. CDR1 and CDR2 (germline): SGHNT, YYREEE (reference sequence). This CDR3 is CASRSGTSGNEQFF. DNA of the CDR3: TGTGCCAGCAGATCCGGGACTAGCGGGAATGAGCAGTTCTTC.

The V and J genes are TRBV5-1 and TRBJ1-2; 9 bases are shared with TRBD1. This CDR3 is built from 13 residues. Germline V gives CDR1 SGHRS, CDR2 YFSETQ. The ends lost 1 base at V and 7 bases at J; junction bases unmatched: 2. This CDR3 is CASSLTGGVGYTF. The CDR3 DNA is TGCGCCAGCAGCTTGACAGGGGGCGTTGGCTACACCTTC. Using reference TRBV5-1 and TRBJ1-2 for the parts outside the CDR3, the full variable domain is KAGVTQTPRYLIKTRGQQVTLSCSPISGHRSVSWYQQTPGQGLQFLFEYFSETQRNKGNFPGRFSGRQFSNSRSEMNVSTLELGDSALYLCASSLTGGVGYTFGSGTRLTVV.